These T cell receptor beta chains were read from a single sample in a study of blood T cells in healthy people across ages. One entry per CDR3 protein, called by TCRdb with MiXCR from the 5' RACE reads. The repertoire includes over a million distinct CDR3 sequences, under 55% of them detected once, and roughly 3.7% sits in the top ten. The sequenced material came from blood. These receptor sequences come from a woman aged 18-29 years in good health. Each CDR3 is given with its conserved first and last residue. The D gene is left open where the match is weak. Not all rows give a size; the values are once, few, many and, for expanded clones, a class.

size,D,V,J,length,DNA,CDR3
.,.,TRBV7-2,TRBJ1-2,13,TGTGCCAGCAGCTTTGGCCTAGGGCGTGGCTACACCTTC,CASSFGLGRGYTF
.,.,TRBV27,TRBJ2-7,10,TGTGCCAGCTCCCCCGCCGGGCAGTACTTC,CASSPAGQYF
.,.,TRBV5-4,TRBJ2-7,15,TGTGCCAGCAGCTTGGACACGCCCCGGACCTACGAGCAGTACTTC,CASSLDTPRTYEQYF
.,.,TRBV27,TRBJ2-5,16,TGTGCCAGCAGTATCCGGACAGCCCTCGCGGCTGAGACCCAGTACTTC,CASSIRTALAAETQYF
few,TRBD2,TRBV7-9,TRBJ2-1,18,TGTGCCAGCAGCTTACTGGGGCGGGGGGGCAACGCGTACAATGAGCAGTTCTTC,CASSLLGRGGNAYNEQFF
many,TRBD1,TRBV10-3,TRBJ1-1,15,TGTGCCATCAGTGAGCCGAGACAGGGTCGCCCTGAAGCTTTCTTT,CAISEPRQGRPEAFF
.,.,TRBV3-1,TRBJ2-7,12,TGTGCCAGCAGCGCCCGTCGAGCCGAGCAGTACTTC,CASSARRAEQYF
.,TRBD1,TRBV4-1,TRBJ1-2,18,TGCGCCAGCAGCCACGATAGGGAGGGAGACAGGGGCCTCTATGGCTACACCTTC,CASSHDREGDRGLYGYTF
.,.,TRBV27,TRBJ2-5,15,TGTGCCAGCAGTTTATCGAGACAGTGGCGGGAGACCCAGTACTTC,CASSLSRQWRETQYF
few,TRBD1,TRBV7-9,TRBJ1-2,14,TGTGCCAGCAGCACGAGACAGGGCCTTGATGGCTACACCTTC,CASSTRQGLDGYTF
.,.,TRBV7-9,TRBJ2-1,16,TGTGCCAGCAGCAGAAAGGGGACAAGGGACTGGAATGAGCAGTTCTTC,CASSRKGTRDWNEQFF
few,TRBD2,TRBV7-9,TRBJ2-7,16,TGTGCCAGCAGCTTCGGGACTAGCGGTTCCTCCTACGAGCAGTACTTC,CASSFGTSGSSYEQYF
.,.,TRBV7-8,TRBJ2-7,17,TGTGCCAGCAGCTTAAGTCGGCGGGGCGAGGGATACTACGAGCAGTACTTC,CASSLSRRGEGYYEQYF
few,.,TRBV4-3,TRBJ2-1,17,TGCGCCAGCAGCCACCTCCTAGGACACAACTCCTACAATGAGCAGTTCTTC,CASSHLLGHNSYNEQFF
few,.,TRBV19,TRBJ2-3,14,TGTGCCAGTAGCGGACTATCGCCCACAGATACGCAGTATTTT,CASSGLSPTDTQYF
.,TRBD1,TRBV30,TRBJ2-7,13,TGTGCCTGGACCGGGACAGGGGCCTACGAGCAGTACTTC,CAWTGTGAYEQYF
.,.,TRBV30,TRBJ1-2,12,TGTGCCCGGGCTTCGGGCCCCCAAGGCTACACCTTC,CARASGPQGYTF
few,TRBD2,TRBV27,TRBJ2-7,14,TGTGCCAGCAGTACTTGGACTAGCGGGGCCGAGCAGTACTTC,CASSTWTSGAEQYF
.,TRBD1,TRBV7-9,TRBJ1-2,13,TGTGCCAGCAGCTCCTATCGACAGGGAGGCTACACCTTC,CASSSYRQGGYTF
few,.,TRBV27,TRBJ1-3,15,TGTGCCAGCAGTTTAGCCGGGGCCTACGGAAACACCATATATTTT,CASSLAGAYGNTIYF
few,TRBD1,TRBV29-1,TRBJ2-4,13,TGCAGCGGCCGGACAGGGGTAGAAAACATTCAGTACTTC,CSGRTGVENIQYF
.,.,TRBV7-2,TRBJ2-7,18,TGTGCCAGCAGCTTCTCTCGGGGGATCTTACTCTCCTACAATGAGCAGTACTTC,CASSFSRGILLSYNEQYF
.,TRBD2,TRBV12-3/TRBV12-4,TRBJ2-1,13,TGTGCCAGCAGCAAAGGGACTAGGCATGAGCAGTTCTTC,CASSKGTRHEQFF
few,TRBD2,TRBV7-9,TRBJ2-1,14,TGTGCCAGCAGCTTTGTCCCCGGGAGGAATGAGCAGTTCTTC,CASSFVPGRNEQFF
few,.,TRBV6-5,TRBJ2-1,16,TGTGCCAGCAGTTACTCCATTCCGAGACTAGATAATGAGCAGTTCTTC,CASSYSIPRLDNEQFF
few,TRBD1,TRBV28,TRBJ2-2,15,TGTGCCAGCAGTTCTGGGACAGGGGTTTCCGGGGAGCTGTTTTTT,CASSSGTGVSGELFF
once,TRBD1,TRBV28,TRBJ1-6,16,TGTGCCAGCAGTTTATGGTCCGGACAGGGTAATACACCCCTCCACTTT,CASSLWSGQGNTPLHF
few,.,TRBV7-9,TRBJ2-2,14,TGTGCCAGCAGCTTAGCCCAAGGGACCGGGGAGCTGTTTTTT,CASSLAQGTGELFF
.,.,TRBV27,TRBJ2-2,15,TGTGCCAGCAGTTTTCGAAGGTTGGCCACCGGGGAGCTGTTTTTT,CASSFRRLATGELFF
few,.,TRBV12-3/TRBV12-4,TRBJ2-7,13,TGTGCCAGCAGTTTACGGGGGTGGTACGAGCAGTACTTC,CASSLRGWYEQYF
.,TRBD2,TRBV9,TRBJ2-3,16,TGTGCCAGCAGCGTAGGGTCTAGCGGGGGGTCAGATACGCAGTATTTT,CASSVGSSGGSDTQYF
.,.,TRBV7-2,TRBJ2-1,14,TGTGCCAGCAGCCCTCACCCTCTTTATAATGAGCAGTTCTTC,CASSPHPLYNEQFF
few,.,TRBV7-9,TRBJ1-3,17,TGTGCCAGCAGCTTCCGCCGACCCCCCGACTCTGGAAACACCATATATTTT,CASSFRRPPDSGNTIYF
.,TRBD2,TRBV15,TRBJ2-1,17,TGTGCCACCAGCAGCCGAACAGCGGGAGGGTCCTCCAATGAGCAGTTCTTC,CATSSRTAGGSSNEQFF
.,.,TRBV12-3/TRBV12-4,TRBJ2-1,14,TGTGCCAGCAGACAGAGACTGGGGGACAATGAGCAGTTCTTC,CASRQRLGDNEQFF
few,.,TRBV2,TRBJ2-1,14,TGTGCCAGCAGGGAGGTCCGGGATTACAATGAGCAGTTCTTC,CASREVRDYNEQFF
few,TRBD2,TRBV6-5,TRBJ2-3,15,TGTGCCAGCCGCCCGACTAGCGGGAGCGTAGATACGCAGTATTTT,CASRPTSGSVDTQYF